The rows below give T cell receptor beta chains drawn from one sample of a study of blood T cell repertoires in COVID-19. Sequenced by immunoSEQ multiplex PCR; TCRdb stores in-frame clones only, minus some. The sample carries 200,000 to 250,000 clones, around 86% recorded once. The sequencing sample was made of PBMCs or T cells enriched from blood (not recorded which). These TCRs come from a middle-aged woman with acute COVID-19. Each CDR3 is given with its conserved first and last residue. Fields, in order: V gene, clone size, J gene, D gene, CDR3 protein, CDR3 DNA. A D gene is named only where the DNA matches it firmly. Expanded clones are given a class, and other clones once, few, many or no size at all.

>TRBV7-9|once|TRBJ2-2|NA
CASSSGGVYGELFF
TGTGCCAGCAGCTCCGGGGGAGTGTACGGGGAGCTGTTTTTT
>TRBV7-9|NA|TRBJ1-6|NA
CASRPYSYSPLHF
TGTGCCAGCAGGCCTTACAGCTATTCACCCCTCCACTTT
>TRBV2|NA|TRBJ2-5|TRBD1
CARGTGGPQETQYF
TGTGCCAGGGGGACAGGCGGGCCTCAAGAGACCCAGTACTTC
>TRBV19|NA|TRBJ1-4|TRBD1
CASSIQGARVKLFF
TGTGCCAGTAGTATCCAGGGGGCGCGGGTAAAACTGTTTTTT
>TRBV7-9|once|TRBJ2-3|TRBD2
CASRTDGGVSSVQYF
TGTGCCAGCAGGACCGACGGGGGGGTTTCTAGTGTGCAGTATTTT
>TRBV2|NA|TRBJ2-7|NA
CASRVTSSSYEQYF
TGTGCCAGCAGAGTGACATCGAGCTCCTACGAGCAGTACTTC
>TRBV6-5|NA|TRBJ2-7|NA
CASRAASTSYEQYF
TGTGCCAGCAGGGCGGCCTCGACCTCCTACGAGCAGTACTTC
>TRBV9|NA|TRBJ1-1|NA
CASSLGEGRSDTEAFF
TGTGCCAGCAGCCTCGGCGAGGGCCGGAGCGACACTGAAGCTTTCTTT
>TRBV5-1|few|TRBJ2-1|NA
CASSARGASSYNEQFF
TGCGCCAGCAGCGCCCGGGGGGCCAGCTCCTACAATGAGCAGTTCTTC
>TRBV7-8|NA|TRBJ1-2|TRBD1
CASSPGTGGFGYGYTF
TGTGCCAGCAGCCCCGGGACAGGGGGCTTTGGCTATGGCTACACCTTC
>TRBV2|NA|TRBJ2-1|NA
CASSADSAEQFF
TGTGCCAGCAGTGCCGACTCAGCTGAGCAGTTCTTC
>TRBV7-2|NA|TRBJ1-1|NA
CASGRRAGEAFF
TGTGCCAGCGGGAGAAGGGCCGGGGAGGCTTTCTTT
>TRBV30|NA|TRBJ2-3|NA
CAWSVRDTQYF
TGTGCCTGGAGTGTCCGAGATACGCAGTATTTT
>TRBV27|few|TRBJ1-2|NA
CASSFWPNYGYTF
TGTGCCAGCAGTTTTTGGCCGAACTATGGCTACACCTTC
>TRBV2|NA|TRBJ2-1|TRBD1
CASSEEQVRGIYNEQFF
TGTGCCAGCAGTGAAGAACAGGTCAGGGGGATATACAATGAGCAGTTCTTC
>TRBV5-1|NA|TRBJ2-1|NA
CASSLKSSPSSYNEQFF
TGCGCCAGCAGCTTGAAATCTAGCCCGAGCTCCTACAATGAGCAGTTCTTC
>TRBV25-1|NA|TRBJ2-2|TRBD1
CASSEGTGVLPGELFF
TGTGCCAGCAGTGAAGGAACAGGGGTCTTACCCGGGGAGCTGTTTTTT
>TRBV5-1|NA|TRBJ1-1|NA
CASSYSPPNSEAFF
TGCGCCAGCAGCTACTCACCCCCTAACTCAGAAGCTTTCTTT
>TRBV27|NA|TRBJ2-4|TRBD1
CASSLSIGDRAKNIQYF
TGTGCCAGCAGTTTATCGATTGGGGACAGGGCCAAAAACATTCAGTACTTC
>TRBV4-3|NA|TRBJ1-1|NA
CASSQGQLAAEAFF
TGCGCCAGCAGCCAAGGACAGCTGGCGGCTGAAGCTTTCTTT
>TRBV5-6|NA|TRBJ1-4|TRBD1
CASSLGSLGGEKLFF
TGTGCCAGCAGCTTAGGTAGCTTAGGGGGCGAAAAACTGTTTTTT
>TRBV4-1|NA|TRBJ2-7|NA
CASSQDRLREQYF
TGCGCCAGCAGCCAAGATCGTCTCCGCGAGCAGTACTTC
>TRBV7-9|NA|TRBJ2-3|TRBD2
CASSLRAGTDTQYF
TGTGCCAGCAGCTTAAGAGCGGGGACAGATACGCAGTATTTT
>TRBV6-5|NA|TRBJ1-2|TRBD1
CASSYLGTGGNYGYTF
TGTGCCAGCAGTTACTTGGGGACAGGGGGTAACTATGGCTACACCTTC
>TRBV5-1|NA|TRBJ1-1|NA
CASSGRGNTEAFF
TGCGCCAGCAGCGGGCGGGGGAACACTGAAGCTTTCTTT
>TRBV7-2|few|TRBJ2-7|TRBD2
CASSWRGAGEQYF
TGTGCCAGCAGCTGGCGGGGGGCGGGCGAGCAGTACTTC
>TRBV6-5|NA|TRBJ1-1|NA
CATNVFPGGNTEAFF
TGTGCCACCAACGTGTTTCCGGGGGGGAACACTGAAGCTTTCTTT
>TRBV4-1|NA|TRBJ1-5|NA
CASSQEGALPYSNQPQHF
TGCGCCAGCAGCCAAGAGGGGGCGCTCCCTTATAGCAATCAGCCCCAGCATTTT
>TRBV7-2|NA|TRBJ1-1|NA
CASSPGFLTEAFF
TGTGCCAGCAGCCCAGGGTTTCTGACTGAAGCTTTCTTT
>TRBV7-2|NA|TRBJ1-1|NA
CASSPQGNTEAFF
TGTGCCAGCAGCCCTCAGGGGAACACTGAAGCTTTCTTT
>TRBV2|NA|TRBJ1-2|NA
CASSLGAGEYLMGYTF
TGTGCCAGCAGTTTGGGGGCTGGAGAGTATCTTATGGGCTACACCTTC
>TRBV2|NA|TRBJ1-5|TRBD1
CASRETGGAGQPQHF
TGTGCCAGCAGAGAGACAGGGGGCGCGGGACAGCCCCAGCATTTT
>TRBV29-1|NA|TRBJ1-5|TRBD1
CSAGQGAGNQPQHF
TGCAGCGCCGGACAGGGGGCTGGCAATCAGCCCCAGCATTTT
>TRBV7-8|NA|TRBJ1-1|TRBD1
CASSPGQGEYKPTEAFF
TGTGCCAGCAGCCCGGGACAGGGCGAATACAAGCCCACTGAAGCTTTCTTT
>TRBV6-2/TRBV6-3|once|TRBJ1-1|NA
CASSLGNRDFSPPF
TGTGCCAGCAGTTTGGGGAACAGGGATTTCTCCCCCCCCTTT
>TRBV6-5|few|TRBJ1-1|TRBD1
CASIPGTANTEAFF
TGTGCCAGCATACCCGGGACAGCGAACACTGAAGCTTTCTTT
>TRBV7-7|NA|TRBJ1-1|TRBD1
CASSPWTGGGDTEAFF
TGTGCCAGCAGCCCGTGGACAGGGGGCGGGGACACTGAAGCTTTCTTT
>TRBV5-1|NA|TRBJ2-3|NA
CASSLGTSTDTQYF
TGCGCCAGCAGTCTCGGGACTAGCACAGATACGCAGTATTTT
>TRBV7-2|few|TRBJ1-2|TRBD1
CASSYIRDRGSHYGYTF
TGTGCCAGCAGTTATATCCGGGACAGGGGATCTCACTATGGCTACACCTTC
>TRBV27|NA|TRBJ1-1|NA
CASSSFRDVPSHTEAFF
TGTGCCAGCAGTTCTTTTCGGGATGTCCCCTCCCACACTGAAGCTTTCTTT
>TRBV5-6|few|TRBJ1-5|NA
CASSLGQHYNQPQHF
TGTGCCAGCAGCTTGGGTCAGCACTACAATCAGCCCCAGCATTTT
>TRBV15|NA|TRBJ1-5|NA
CATSSSPTNQPQHF
TGTGCCACCAGCAGCTCCCCCACAAATCAGCCCCAGCATTTT
>TRBV5-1|NA|TRBJ1-1|TRBD1
CASKQGWVSRQGRQNEAFF
TGCGCGTCAAAGCAGGGGTGGGTTTCTCGACAGGGTCGCCAAAATGAAGCTTTCTTT